One and the same sample provided the 15 T cell receptor beta chains below, sequenced in a study of T cell responses to AZD1222 COVID-19 vaccine. Measured with immunoSEQ multiplex PCR; TCRdb has only the in-frame clones, and not every one. The repertoire includes 120,000 to 150,000 clones, 75% to 95% of them detected once, and more than 1.2% sits in the top ten. Specimen: peripheral blood, collected on day 0 of AZD1222 vaccination. The receptors were gathered from an adult in good health.

The V call is TRBV9, the J call TRBJ2-6, with D perhaps matching TRBD1 (6 bases). The germline V and J ends were trimmed by 2 bases and 2 bases, with 17 bases remaining between them. The CDR3 length is 18 residues. Germline CDR1 and CDR2: SGDLS and YYNGEE. CDR3 region: CASSVPGQTPPGANVLTF. The CDR3 nucleotides are TGTGCCAGCAGCGTGCCAGGACAGACTCCCCCTGGGGCCAACGTCCTGACTTTC. Variable domain in full (rest from reference TRBV9 and TRBJ2-6): DSGVTQTPKHLITATGQRVTLRCSPRSGDLSVYWYQQSLDQGLQFLIQYYNGEERAKGNILERFSAQQFPDLHSELNLSSLELGDSALYFCASSVPGQTPPGANVLTFGAGSRLTVL.

V gene TRBV5-8 combines with J gene TRBJ2-4; no clear D gene. The CDR3 runs 14 residues. Germline V lookup: CDR1 SGHTS, CDR2 YDEGEE. V lost 0 bases to trimming and J lost 2 bases, with 6 bases between them. For the CDR3, the DNA is TGTGCCAGCAGCTTGGGGCAGTCCAAAAACATTCAGTACTTC. Protein sequence: CASSLGQSKNIQYF.

The V call is TRBV19, the J call TRBJ1-1; D gene uncertain. The germline CDR1 and CDR2 sequences are LNHDA and SQIVND (reference sequence). CDR3 size: 11 residues. Trimming removed 7 bases at V and 0 bases at J, with 3 bases between. The CDR3 DNA reads TGTGCCAGTACGTTGAACACTGAAGCTTTCTTT. It encodes CASTLNTEAFF.

The table lists this clone with a few counts. This CDR3 is CASSKGPKAFF. The CDR3 region has the DNA TGTGCCAGCAGCAAGGGACCTAAAGCTTTCTTT. The gene calls are TRBV11-3 and TRBJ1-1; weak D call: TRBD1 (5 bases). The CDR3 runs to 11 residues. V was clipped by 5 bases and J by 9 bases, with 10 bases between them. Germline loops: CDR1 SGHNT, CDR2 YENEEA.

The chain recombines TRBV6-5 with TRBJ2-7; 7 positions match TRBD2. The CDR3 has 14 residues. With V trimmed by 8 bases and J by 4 bases, 11 bases remained unmatched. The germline V gene encodes CDR1 MNHEY and CDR2 SVGAGI. This chain's CDR3 is CASQPGGRGYEQYF. CDR3 DNA sequence: TGTGCCAGCCAGCCCGGAGGGAGGGGATACGAGCAGTACTTC.

The chain combines TRBV19 with TRBJ2-3; TRBD2 matches at 13 bases. In germline, CDR1 is LNHDA, CDR2 SQIVND (reference sequence). The trim removed 3 bases at V and 2 bases at J, leaving 5 bases unmatched. This CDR3 spans 17 amino acids. CDR3 sequence reads: CASSMEGLAGTTDTQYF. The CDR3 DNA sequence: TGTGCCAGTAGTATGGAGGGACTAGCGGGGACCACAGATACGCAGTATTTT.

The chain employs TRBV6-1 and TRBJ1-5; D gene unclear. This CDR3 has 14 residues. Germline V gives CDR1 MNHNS, CDR2 SASEGT. Trimming cost V 2 bases and J 4 bases, with 9 bases left between them. CDR3 DNA: TGTGCCAGCAGTGAATCCGAGCCTAATCAGCCCCAGCATTTT. It is translated as CASSESEPNQPQHF.

The chain recombines TRBV11-3 with TRBJ2-3; D may correspond to TRBD1 or TRBD2 (5 bases each). CDR1 and CDR2 (germline): SGHNT, YENEEA. V gave up 5 bases and J gave up 0 bases, with 15 bases separating them. The CDR3 consists of 16 residues. CDR3 sequence: CASSLRGTTSTDTQYF. The CDR3 region has the DNA TGTGCCAGCAGCCTCCGGGGCACAACTAGCACAGATACGCAGTATTTT. Based on the CDR3 plus reference TRBV11-3 and TRBJ2-3, the full variable domain is EAGVVQSPRYKIIEKKQPVAFWCNPISGHNTLYWYLQNLGQGPELLIRYENEEAVDDSQLPKDRFSAERLKGVDSTLKIQPAELGDSAVYLCASSLRGTTSTDTQYFGPGTRLTVL.

This rearrangement joins TRBV11-2 to TRBJ2-7; 7 nucleotides match TRBD2. V lost 8 bases to trimming and J lost 2 bases; unmatched junction nucleotides: 12. Looked up from germline, CDR1 is SGHAT and CDR2 is FQNNGV. The CDR3 covers 15 residues. This chain's CDR3 is CASAAGSGVPYEQYF. CDR3 nucleotides: TGTGCCAGCGCAGCAGGCAGCGGGGTCCCCTACGAGCAGTACTTC.

J is TRBJ2-1 and V is TRBV18, with D perhaps TRBD1 or TRBD2 (5 bases each). The CDR3 spans 15 residues. Germline V gives CDR1 KGHSH, CDR2 LQKENI. With 1 base removed from V and 0 bases from J, the gap between germline ends came to 7 bases. In nucleotides, the CDR3 is TGTGCCAGCTCACCACGGGACGGCTCCTACAATGAGCAGTTCTTC. Amino acid sequence: CASSPRDGSYNEQFF.

This clone was observed once. This chain connects TRBV28 to TRBJ2-5; no clear D. The CDR3 totals 13 residues. V lost 4 bases and J 5 bases, leaving 11 bases between the germline ends. Germline V gene lookup returns CDR1 MDHEN and CDR2 SYDVKM. This chain's CDR3 is CASSYRHGETQYF. The CDR3 region has the DNA TGTGCCAGCAGTTACCGACATGGGGAGACCCAGTACTTC.

V gene TRBV14 combines with J gene TRBJ2-5, with TRBD2 matching over 8 bases. This CDR3 region has 15 residues. The germline V gene encodes CDR1 SGHDN and CDR2 FVKESK. J gave up 5 bases and V 1 base, and 6 bases lay outside the gene matches. The CDR3 DNA reads TGTGCCAGCAGCCAAGGAGCGGGAGTAGGGGAGACCCAGTACTTC. Amino acid sequence: CASSQGAGVGETQYF.

The sample holds one count of this clone. The J gene is TRBJ2-7, the V gene TRBV19; D may match TRBD1 or TRBD2 (5 bases each). Trimming removed 1 base at V and 1 base at J, with 11 bases between. This CDR3 has 15 residues. CDR1 and CDR2 from the germline V gene are LNHDA and SQIVND (reference sequence). This CDR3 reads CASSIAGDGSYEQYF. For the CDR3, the DNA is TGTGCCAGTAGTATAGCCGGGGACGGGTCCTACGAGCAGTACTTC.

The chain links TRBV9 to TRBJ2-1; 7 bases match TRBD1. Germline lookup yields CDR1 SGDLS and CDR2 YYNGEE. Trimming cost V 0 bases and J 8 bases; bases outside gene matches: 2. The CDR3 has 13 residues. CDR3 in amino acids: CASSVGQGDEQFF. CDR3 in DNA: TGTGCCAGCAGCGTAGGACAGGGCGATGAGCAGTTCTTC.

In this sample, this clone turned up once. This sequence joins TRBV5-4 and TRBJ2-2; D may correspond to TRBD1 or TRBD2 (6 bases each). The CDR3 covers 16 residues. The V gene's germline CDR1 is SGHNT and CDR2 YYREEE (reference sequence). Trimming took off 4 bases at V and 0 bases at J, with 13 bases between the two ends. Here the CDR3 reads CASSPSGAPNTGELFF. The CDR3 DNA is TGTGCCAGCAGCCCCTCGGGGGCCCCGAACACCGGGGAGCTGTTTTTT.